Below, 25 T cell receptor beta chains from the same sample are listed, as sequenced in a study of human T cells and chemical hapten exposure. One entry per CDR3 protein results from TCRdb running MiXCR on the RACE reads. Altogether about 82,000 distinct CDR3 sequences are present, about 6.6% being singletons, with the ten largest covering about 1.5%. Time point in this sample: patch test 2, 6 weeks after DPC sensitization. The treatment is: therapeutic diphenylcyclopropenone sensitization with weekly scalp DPC. The specimen was whole blood, collected in connection with sensitization to the hapten diphenylcyclopropenone (DPC). Source of these receptors: a woman aged 30 to 39 with alopecia areata. Some clones in this sample may be carry-over from other donors' samples.

V and J are TRBV10-3 and TRBJ1-5; D remains unclear. In germline, CDR1 is ENHRY, CDR2 SYGVKD. Trimming took 2 bases from V and 2 from J, leaving 4 bases between them. The CDR3 contains 13 residues. This CDR3 reads CAISEGGNQPQHF. CDR3 bases: TGTGCCATCAGTGAGGGGGGCAATCAGCCCCAGCATTTT.

This clonotype was seen at least ten times. This sequence joins TRBV5-1 and TRBJ2-3, with 8 bases identical to TRBD2. V shed 4 bases, J shed 6 bases, and the junction held 10 bases outside the gene matches. The CDR3 has 15 residues. CDR1 and CDR2 (germline): SGHRS, YFSETQ. The CDR3 spells CASSVGLGMSDTQYF. The CDR3 coding sequence is TGCGCCAGCAGCGTGGGACTAGGAATGTCCGATACGCAGTATTTT.

This clonotype has at least ten counts. The CDR3 nucleotides read TGTGCCAGCAGCTTAGGGGGGGCCCAGCATTTT. Its protein product is CASSLGGAQHF. The chain combines TRBV6-2 or TRBV6-3 with TRBJ1-5; possible D gene TRBD1, 6 bases. V was trimmed by 6 bases and J by 11 bases, leaving 11 bases between them. CDR1 MNHEY and CDR2 SVGEGT come from the germline V gene. This CDR3 comprises 11 residues.

This clonotype was detected many times. The chain has TRBV2 and TRBJ2-4; 11 positions match TRBD1. J was trimmed by 0 bases and V by 11 bases; bases with no gene match: 15. The CDR3 totals 18 residues. Germline V gene sequence: CDR1 SNHLY, CDR2 FYNNEI. The CDR3 nucleotides are TGTGCCTGCCGGGACAGGGGGGACCCCTTCCTAGCCAAAAACATTCAGTACTTC. Its protein is CACRDRGDPFLAKNIQYF.

The table lists this clonotype with many counts. The chain employs TRBV5-5 and TRBJ1-1; no definite D call. V was clipped by 0 bases and J by 1 base, with 16 bases between them. The CDR3 is 17 amino acids. CDR1 and CDR2 from the germline V gene are SGHKS and YYEKEE (reference sequence). The CDR3 DNA is TGTGCCAGCAGCTTGGGGAGGCTGATCCATGGGAACACTGAAGCTTTCTTT. Translated: CASSLGRLIHGNTEAFF. The full variable domain, with the rest looked up from reference TRBV5-5 and TRBJ1-1, is DAGVTQSPTHLIKTRGQQVTLRCSPISGHKSVSWYQQVLGQGPQFIFQYYEKEERGRGNFPDRFSARQFPNYSSELNVNALLLGDSALYLCASSLGRLIHGNTEAFFGQGTRLTVV.

This clonotype was counted ten times or more. The rearrangement joins TRBV10-3 to TRBJ2-7; 7 bases agree with TRBD2. Germline V gene lookup returns CDR1 ENHRY and CDR2 SYGVKD. CDR3 length: 13 residues. V lost 5 bases, J lost 5 bases, and 6 bases stayed unmatched. The CDR3 coding sequence is TGTGCCATCAGTCTGGCGGGGGTAAACGAGCAGTACTTC. Translation gives CAISLAGVNEQYF.

This chain connects TRBV12-3 or TRBV12-4 to TRBJ1-1, with 8 nucleotides matching TRBD1. The CDR3 has 14 amino acids. The J segment lost 3 bases and the V segment lost 5 bases, leaving 5 bases of the junction unmatched. The CDR3 DNA sequence: TGTGCCAGCAGTCGCAGGGGGCGAGACACTGAAGCTTTCTTT. As protein: CASSRRGRDTEAFF.

This clonotype was seen repeatedly, ten times or more. The genes are TRBV7-2 and TRBJ2-3, with D hard to call. The CDR3 has 13 amino acids. From germline, CDR1 is SGHTA and CDR2 FQGNSA. V was clipped by 2 bases and J by 5 bases, with 8 bases between them. The chain's CDR3 is CASSLSSEDTQYF. CDR3 DNA: TGTGCCAGCAGCTTATCTTCGGAAGATACGCAGTATTTT.

This clonotype was seen at least ten times. The chain is built from TRBV20-1 and TRBJ1-2; the D is unclear. CDR3 length equals 14 residues. The V gene's germline CDR1 is DFQATT and CDR2 SNEGSKA (reference sequence). V dropped 2 bases and J dropped 2 bases, with 12 bases sitting between them. CDR3 DNA: TGCAGTGCTAGAAACCACGGGTCCAACTATGGCTACACCTTC. Translated: CSARNHGSNYGYTF.

Many counts were recorded for this clonotype. The chain links TRBV3-1 to TRBJ2-1, with TRBD2 as a possible D gene (5 bases). This CDR3 is 14 amino acids long. The germline gives CDR1 LGHDT, CDR2 YNNKEL (reference sequence). Deletions cut 3 bases from V and 7 bases from J, with 13 bases between. As DNA, the CDR3 is TGTGCCAGCAGCCATTCGCCTAGCCCGAATGAGCAGTTCTTC. It encodes CASSHSPSPNEQFF.

The table lists this clonotype with many counts. V gene TRBV5-1 combines with J gene TRBJ1-1; D not certain. Looked up from germline, CDR1 is SGHRS and CDR2 is YFSETQ. The CDR3 length is 13 residues. Trimming shortened V by 2 bases and J by 1 base, and 6 bases separated the two germline ends. The CDR3 DNA reads TGCGCCAGCAGCTTTACAGCGAACACTGAAGCTTTCTTT. Translating gives CASSFTANTEAFF.

At least ten counts were recorded for this clonotype. The chain links TRBV9 to TRBJ2-2; D gene ambiguous. This CDR3 is 13 amino acids long. V was pared by 3 bases and J by 4 bases, with 7 bases between. From germline, CDR1 is SGDLS and CDR2 YYNGEE. CDR3 in DNA: TGTGCCAGCAGCGAGGACGCCACCGGGGAGCTGTTTTTT. It encodes CASSEDATGELFF.

The chain is built from TRBV12-5 and TRBJ1-1, with TRBD1 matching over 8 bases. This CDR3 comprises 19 residues. The germline V gene has CDR1 LGHNT and CDR2 FRNRAP. The trim removed 6 bases at V and 1 base at J, leaving 19 bases unmatched. The CDR3 DNA sequence: TGTGCTAGTGGCCTCTCGACAGGGGCCCTGCTGGTTTCGAACACTGAAGCTTTCTTT. Translating gives CASGLSTGALLVSNTEAFF.

This clonotype was recorded at least ten times. The V and J genes are TRBV7-9 and TRBJ2-3; D not resolved. The germline gives CDR1 SEHNR, CDR2 FQNEAQ (reference sequence). V lost 5 bases and J 4 bases, leaving 10 bases between the germline ends. There are 13 residues in the CDR3. CDR3 residues: CASSEGPADTQYF. The CDR3 nucleotides are TGTGCCAGCAGCGAAGGACCAGCAGATACGCAGTATTTT.

This clonotype came up a few times. The chain is built from TRBV12-3 or TRBV12-4 and TRBJ2-2; 10 bases agree with TRBD1. Germline trimming cut 7 bases from V and 4 bases from J; bases unmatched to any gene: 9. The CDR3 is 16 amino acids. The CDR3 region is CASKGLWTGGTGELFF. CDR3 DNA sequence: TGTGCCAGCAAAGGGTTGTGGACAGGGGGCACCGGGGAGCTGTTTTTT.

This clonotype came up many times. The chain links TRBV11-2 to TRBJ2-7; 7 bases align to TRBD2. The germline V gene has CDR1 SGHAT and CDR2 FQNNGV. V lost 4 bases, J lost 5 bases, and 2 bases stayed unmatched. The CDR3 spans 12 residues. CDR3 DNA sequence: TGTGCCAGCAGCTCCCGGGGGGACGAGCAGTACTTC. This gives the protein CASSSRGDEQYF.

The CDR3 sequence is CASSQNGPYEQYF. In DNA form, the CDR3 reads TGTGCCAGCAGCCAGAACGGTCCCTACGAGCAGTACTTC. J is TRBJ2-7 and V is TRBV3-1; no reliable D call. This CDR3 has 13 residues. The V gene's germline CDR1 is LGHDT and CDR2 YNNKEL (reference sequence). V was cut by 3 bases and J by 2 bases, with 8 bases left in between.

The genes are TRBV4-1 and TRBJ2-2; 11 bases are a match to TRBD2. V shed 4 bases, J shed 0 bases, and the junction held 7 bases outside the gene matches. The CDR3 has 18 residues. Germline CDR1 and CDR2: MGHRA and YSYEKL. CDR3 loop: CASSPRLAGLSNTGELFF. CDR3 in DNA: TGCGCCAGCAGCCCAAGACTAGCGGGGTTATCGAACACCGGGGAGCTGTTTTTT.

This clonotype ranks as medium-sized. The chain is built from TRBV12-5 and TRBJ2-7; D is ambiguous. Trimming stripped 2 bases from V and 7 bases from J, with 9 bases between. CDR1 is LGHNT and CDR2 is FRNRAP in the germline V gene. The CDR3 has 12 amino acids. The CDR3 DNA sequence: TGTGCTAGTGGTTTGACCCCCCGGGAGCAGTACTTC. It codes for CASGLTPREQYF.

This clonotype was counted between two and nine times. The rearrangement links TRBV10-3 to TRBJ2-2; D gene uncertain. The CDR3 has 15 amino acids. V was cut by 0 bases and J by 1 base, with 6 bases left in between. Germline V lookup: CDR1 ENHRY, CDR2 SYGVKD. CDR3 amino acids: CAISESIENTGELFF. The CDR3 bases are TGTGCCATCAGTGAGTCGATAGAGAACACCGGGGAGCTGTTTTTT.

The V gene is TRBV9, the J gene TRBJ2-3; 13 nucleotides agree with TRBD2. Trimming took 3 bases from V and 4 from J; bases not matched to a gene: 5. This CDR3 spans 16 amino acids. Germline lookup yields CDR1 SGDLS and CDR2 YYNGEE. CDR3 protein: CASSAGLAGNADTQYF. The CDR3 nucleotides read TGTGCCAGCAGCGCGGGACTAGCGGGGAACGCAGATACGCAGTATTTT.

The chain carries TRBV29-1 and TRBJ1-2, with D perhaps matching TRBD1 (5 bases). This CDR3 spans 11 amino acids. The V gene's germline CDR1 is SQVTM and CDR2 ANQGSEA. V shed 1 base and J shed 12 bases, with 12 bases lying between them. The CDR3 loop is CSVEAPRDDTF. CDR3 in DNA: TGCAGCGTTGAAGCACCCCGGGACGACACCTTC.

This clonotype was found once. This may arise from a read error, as a much more abundant clone is one base away. The rearrangement links TRBV5-1 to TRBJ2-3; D is uncertain. CDR3 length: 15 residues. CDR1 SGHRS and CDR2 YFSETQ come from the germline V gene. The V end lost 0 bases, the J end lost 5 bases, and 13 bases lay between the germline ends. CDR3 in amino acids: CASSLAQLRVDTQYF. For the CDR3, the DNA is TGCGCCAGCAGCTTGGCCCAGTTAAGGGTAGATACGCAGTATTTT.

This clonotype was counted ten times or more. J is TRBJ2-2 and V is TRBV5-6; D is unclear. Germline V gene data show CDR1 as SGHDT and CDR2 as YYEEEE. Trimming pared 1 base from V and 4 bases from J, leaving 5 bases between. This CDR3 has 13 residues. The CDR3 sequence is CASSLQGTGELFF. Here the CDR3 DNA reads TGTGCCAGCAGCTTGCAAGGCACCGGGGAGCTGTTTTTT.

In this sample, this clonotype turned up a few times. The V call is TRBV7-6, the J call TRBJ1-2; D may be TRBD1 (5 bases). Trimming shortened V by 4 bases and J by 4 bases, and 13 bases separated the two germline ends. Germline V CDR1 and CDR2: SGHVS, FNYEAQ. The length of the CDR3 is 14 residues. CDR3 DNA sequence: TGTGCCAGCAGCTGGACCGAGAGGGGCTATGGCTACACCTTC. This encodes CASSWTERGYGYTF. The complete variable domain, with remaining parts taken from reference TRBV7-6 and TRBJ1-2, reads GAGVSQSPRYKVTKRGQDVALRCDPISGHVSLYWYRQALGQGPEFLTYFNYEAQQDKSGLPNDRFSAERPEGSISTLTIQRTEQRDSAMYRCASSWTERGYGYTFGSGTRLTVV.